This T cell receptor beta chain was recorded in a study of T cells in Graves' hyperthyroidism and ophthalmopathy. Amplification targeted TCR beta CDR3 regions from RNA transcripts. RT-PCR in the first round (using the HTBI primer set) targeted the TCR CDR3. TCRdb called the multiplex PCR reads again in MiXCR, with one record for every CDR3 protein. The sample includes fewer than 200,000 distinct CDR3 sequences, about 15% of them seen just once. There are 14 residues in the CDR3. V shed 0 bases and J shed 2 bases, with 9 bases lying between them. Germline assignment: CDR1 SGHRS and CDR2 YFSETQ. The receptor's source is a woman aged 45-65 years with Graves' hyperthyroidism. V is TRBV5-1 and J is TRBJ2-7; D is unclear. The specimen sequenced was blood. The CDR3 loop reads CASSLAGSPYEQYF. The CDR3 region has the DNA TGCGCCAGCAGCTTGGCCGGCAGCCCCTACGAGCAGTACTTC.